This record covers a single TCR beta chain. Its antigen is not yet known. It has no much larger one-base neighbor in the sample; base qualities were not kept. This sample was included in a study of blood T cell repertoires in COVID-19 (dated by TCRdb to the early 2020s). For the study in its entirety: Samples from collaborators originated in the United States, Italy and Spain and spanned both the acute and convalescent phases of COVID-19. The material from the prospective study consisted of cDNA or gDNA derived from T cells, B-cell-depleted T cells, or PBMCs. Deeply sampled blood TCRbeta repertoires from subjects exposed to, actively infected with, or recovered from COVID-19 were included in the dataset. The repertoires were made available in a free public database intended to serve as a resource for research on the immune response to SARS-CoV-2. The samples were drawn from two sources: the first 160 participants of the ongoing ImmuneRACE study, and 950 to 1,500 subjects contributed by 6 global collaborators. The sample metadata nearly always contained a de-identified subject ID, COVID-19 status, age in years and sex. Where available, HLA class I and class II types were taken from metadata supplied by the sample provider and were not determined by assay-based typing. On the study overall, not on this receptor specifically: Clinical and demographic metadata were provided uncurated, with the amount varying by source and participant.

Reading from cysteine to phenylalanine, the CDR3 counts 14 amino acids. Of the read, only the CDR3 DNA is kept; its 42 bases are in frame from base 1. V sheds 0 bases and J sheds 2 bases, leaving 9 bases between their ends. The germline V gene specifies SGDLS as CDR1 and YYNGEE as CDR2. TCRbeta CDR3 regions were amplified from genomic DNA using the immunoSEQ Assay, a bias-controlled multiplex PCR. As for the authors' bioinformatics: Nucleated cell counts per sample were estimated from amplification of reference gene primers within the assay. To quantify the absolute abundance of each unique TCRbeta CDR3 rearrangement, sequence reads were collapsed and filtered. For each sample, productive Simpson clonality was calculated by taking the square root of Simpson's diversity index across productive rearrangements. TCRdb provides this immuneACCESS table in a form limited to in-frame rearrangements. Some clones are lacking; in checked studies, under half of them reflect an unresolved V gene, and why the rest are absent is not known. That table is the source of V, J and clone size, and D and trimming were worked out from the DNA. This sample comprises approximately 380,000 clones, around 85% of them detected only once. The ten largest account for roughly 3.4% of the sample.

Each collaborating institution followed its own protocols to collect whole blood in K2EDTA tubes. For TCRbeta analysis, collaborator samples were shipped as frozen whole blood, as isolated PBMCs, or as DNA extracted from either sample type. Sequencing was performed on peripheral blood. This TCR was sampled from a woman aged 18-35 years with acute or convalescent COVID-19. The chain is made from TRBV9 and TRBJ2-7; there is no confident call for the D gene. The base sequence is TGTGCCAGCAGCGTAGGAGGCAGAGCCTACGAGCAGTACTTC. It translates as CASSVGGRAYEQYF.